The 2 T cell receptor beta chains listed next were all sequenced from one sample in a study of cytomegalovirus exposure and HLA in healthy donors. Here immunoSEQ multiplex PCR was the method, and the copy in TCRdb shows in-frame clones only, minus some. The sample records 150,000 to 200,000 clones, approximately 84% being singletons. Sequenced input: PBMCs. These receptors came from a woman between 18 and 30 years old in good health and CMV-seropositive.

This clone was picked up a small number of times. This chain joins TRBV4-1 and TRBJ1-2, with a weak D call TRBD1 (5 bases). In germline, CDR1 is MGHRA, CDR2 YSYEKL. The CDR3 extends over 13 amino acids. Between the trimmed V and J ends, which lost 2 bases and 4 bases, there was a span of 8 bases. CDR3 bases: TGCGCCAGCAGCCAACAGGGTTTCTATGGCTACACCTTC. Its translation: CASSQQGFYGYTF.

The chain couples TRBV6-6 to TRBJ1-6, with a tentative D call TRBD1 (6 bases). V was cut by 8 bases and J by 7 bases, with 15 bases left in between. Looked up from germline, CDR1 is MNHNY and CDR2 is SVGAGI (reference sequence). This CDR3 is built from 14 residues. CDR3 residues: CASGAGDRNSPLHF. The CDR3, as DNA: TGTGCCAGCGGGGCAGGGGATAGAAATTCACCCCTCCACTTT.